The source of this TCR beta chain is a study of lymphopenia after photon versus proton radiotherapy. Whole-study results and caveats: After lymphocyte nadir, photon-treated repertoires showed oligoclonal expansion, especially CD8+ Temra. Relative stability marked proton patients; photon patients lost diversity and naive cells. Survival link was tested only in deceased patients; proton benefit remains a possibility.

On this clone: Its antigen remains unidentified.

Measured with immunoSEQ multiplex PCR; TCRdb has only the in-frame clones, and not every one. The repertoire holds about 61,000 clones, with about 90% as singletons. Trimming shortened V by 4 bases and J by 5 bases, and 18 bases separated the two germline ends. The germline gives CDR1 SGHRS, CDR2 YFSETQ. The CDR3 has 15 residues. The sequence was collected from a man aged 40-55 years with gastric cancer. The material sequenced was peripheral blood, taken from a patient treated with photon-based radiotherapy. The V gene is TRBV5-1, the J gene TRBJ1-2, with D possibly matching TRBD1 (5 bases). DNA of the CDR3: TGCGCCAGCAGCGAGAAAAGGGGTTTCAGATATGGCTACACCTTC. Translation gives CASSEKRGFRYGYTF.